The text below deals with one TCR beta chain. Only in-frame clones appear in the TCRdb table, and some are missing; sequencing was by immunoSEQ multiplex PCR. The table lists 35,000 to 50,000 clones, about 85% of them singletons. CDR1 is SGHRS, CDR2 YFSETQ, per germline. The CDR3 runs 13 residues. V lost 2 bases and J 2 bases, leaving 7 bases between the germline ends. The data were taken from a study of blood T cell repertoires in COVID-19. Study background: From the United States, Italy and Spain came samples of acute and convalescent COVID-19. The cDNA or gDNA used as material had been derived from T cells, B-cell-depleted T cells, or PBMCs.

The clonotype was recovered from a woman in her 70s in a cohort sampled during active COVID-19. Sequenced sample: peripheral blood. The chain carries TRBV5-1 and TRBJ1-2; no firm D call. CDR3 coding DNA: TGCGCCAGCAGCTTAGAAGAGAACTATGGCTACACCTTC. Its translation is CASSLEENYGYTF.